This TCR beta chain was sequenced for a study of cytomegalovirus exposure and HLA in healthy donors. About this clone itself: Its antigen is unidentified.

Donors were nominally healthy when sampled, though unrecorded immune exposures were likely. Both 60 Vbeta primers and 13 Jbeta primers went into the PCR. Some clones are missing from TCRdb's copy, which holds only in-frame ones; the method was immunoSEQ multiplex PCR. The data hold about 100,000 clones, with under 80% observed a single time. General study results and limits: When the data were analyzed later, several of the most significant clusters appeared to be linked to common viral pathogens. Productive status was seen about 90% or about 30% of the time for most TCR beta V segments in an earlier analysis. Later genetic work tied a missense DCLRE1C variant to beta-chain V and J trimming.

The clonotype comes from a woman in her 40s in good health and CMV-seropositive. The sequencing input was PBMCs.

Written as DNA, the CDR3 is TGTGCCAGCAGTTGGCAGGGAGGGCACCAAAAACTGTTTTTT. It codes for CASSWQGGHQKLFF. This chain joins TRBV27 and TRBJ1-4; the D gene is possibly TRBD1 (5 bases). V lost 4 bases and J lost 9, with 15 bases in between. The germline V gene encodes CDR1 MNHEY and CDR2 SMNVEV (reference sequence). The CDR3 is 14 residues long.